The entry that follows covers one T cell receptor beta chain sequence. The sample originates from a study of blood T cell repertoires in COVID-19. About the study: The samples span acute and convalescent COVID-19 from the United States, Italy and Spain. T cells, B-cell-depleted T cells, or PBMCs supplied cDNA or gDNA.

Assay used: immunoSEQ multiplex PCR; TCRdb lists only in-frame clones, some missing. The data show almost 35,000 clones, with roughly nine tenths seen just once and less than 45% held by the top ten. The clonotype comes from a man aged 55 to 70 with active or convalescent COVID-19. Sequencing used peripheral blood.

This CDR3 reads CASSFAGLSTEAFF. The CDR3 DNA reads as TGTGCCAGCAGCTTCGCGGGTTTGAGCACTGAAGCTTTCTTT. The rearrangement links TRBV7-2 to TRBJ1-1; no reliable D call. V was clipped by 3 bases and J by 4 bases, with 12 bases between them. Germline V gene lookup returns CDR1 SGHTA and CDR2 FQGNSA. The CDR3 runs 14 residues.